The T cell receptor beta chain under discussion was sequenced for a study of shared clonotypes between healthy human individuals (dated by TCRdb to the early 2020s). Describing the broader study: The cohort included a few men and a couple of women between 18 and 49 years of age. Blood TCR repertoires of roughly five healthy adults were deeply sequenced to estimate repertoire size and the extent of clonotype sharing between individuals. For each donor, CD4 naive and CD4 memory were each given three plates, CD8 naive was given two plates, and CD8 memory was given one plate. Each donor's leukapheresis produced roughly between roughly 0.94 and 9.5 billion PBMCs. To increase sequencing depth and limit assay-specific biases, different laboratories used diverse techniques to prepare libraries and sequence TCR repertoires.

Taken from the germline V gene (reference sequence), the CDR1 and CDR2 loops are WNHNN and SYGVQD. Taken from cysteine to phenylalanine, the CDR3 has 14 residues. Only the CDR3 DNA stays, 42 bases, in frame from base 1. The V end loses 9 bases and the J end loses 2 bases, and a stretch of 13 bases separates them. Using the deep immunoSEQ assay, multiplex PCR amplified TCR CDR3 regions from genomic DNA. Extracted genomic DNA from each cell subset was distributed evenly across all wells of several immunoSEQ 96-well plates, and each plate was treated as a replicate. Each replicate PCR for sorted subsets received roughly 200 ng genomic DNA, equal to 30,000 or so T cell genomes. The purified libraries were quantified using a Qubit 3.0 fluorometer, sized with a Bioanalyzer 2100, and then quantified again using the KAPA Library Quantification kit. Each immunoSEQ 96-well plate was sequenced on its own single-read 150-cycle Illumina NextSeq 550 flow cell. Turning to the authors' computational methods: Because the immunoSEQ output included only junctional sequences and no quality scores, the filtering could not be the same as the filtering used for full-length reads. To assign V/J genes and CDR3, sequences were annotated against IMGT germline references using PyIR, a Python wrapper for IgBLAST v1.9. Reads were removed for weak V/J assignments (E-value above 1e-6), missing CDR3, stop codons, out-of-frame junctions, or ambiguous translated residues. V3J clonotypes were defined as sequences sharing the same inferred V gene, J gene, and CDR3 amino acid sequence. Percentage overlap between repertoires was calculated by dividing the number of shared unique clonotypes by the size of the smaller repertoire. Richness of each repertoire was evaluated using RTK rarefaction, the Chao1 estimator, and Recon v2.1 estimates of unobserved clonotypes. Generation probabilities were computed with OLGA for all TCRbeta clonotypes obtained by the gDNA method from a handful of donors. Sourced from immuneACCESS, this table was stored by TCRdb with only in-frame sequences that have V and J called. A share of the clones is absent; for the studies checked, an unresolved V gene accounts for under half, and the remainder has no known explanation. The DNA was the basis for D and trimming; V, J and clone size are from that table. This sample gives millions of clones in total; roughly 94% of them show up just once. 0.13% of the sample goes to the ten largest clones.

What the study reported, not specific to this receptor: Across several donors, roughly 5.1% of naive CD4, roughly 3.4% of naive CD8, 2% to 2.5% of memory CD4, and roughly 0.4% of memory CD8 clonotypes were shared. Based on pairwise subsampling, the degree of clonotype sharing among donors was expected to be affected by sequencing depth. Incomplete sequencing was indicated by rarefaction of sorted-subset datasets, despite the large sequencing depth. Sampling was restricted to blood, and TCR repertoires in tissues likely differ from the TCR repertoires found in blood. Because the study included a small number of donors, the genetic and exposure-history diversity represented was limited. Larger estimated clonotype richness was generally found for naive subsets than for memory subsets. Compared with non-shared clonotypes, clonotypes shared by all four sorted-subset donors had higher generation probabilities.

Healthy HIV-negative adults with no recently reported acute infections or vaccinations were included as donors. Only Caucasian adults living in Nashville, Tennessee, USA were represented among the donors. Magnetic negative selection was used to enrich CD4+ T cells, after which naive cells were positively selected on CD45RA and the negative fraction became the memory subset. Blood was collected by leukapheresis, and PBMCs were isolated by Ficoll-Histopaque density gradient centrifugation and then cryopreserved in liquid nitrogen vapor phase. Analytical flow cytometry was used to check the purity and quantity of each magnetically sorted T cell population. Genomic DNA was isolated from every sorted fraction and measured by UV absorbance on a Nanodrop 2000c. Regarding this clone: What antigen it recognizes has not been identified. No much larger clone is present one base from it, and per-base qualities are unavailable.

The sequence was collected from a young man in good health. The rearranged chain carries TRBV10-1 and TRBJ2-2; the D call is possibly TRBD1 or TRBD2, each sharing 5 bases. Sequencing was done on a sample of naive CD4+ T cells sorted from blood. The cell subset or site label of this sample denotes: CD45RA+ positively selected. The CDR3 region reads CASSGTLNTGELFF. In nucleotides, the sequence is TGCGCCAGTTCCGGGACGCTTAACACCGGGGAGCTGTTTTTT.